A single sample gave rise to the 14 T cell receptor beta chains below, sequenced in a study of Ad26.COV2.S vaccination and SARS-CoV-2 variants. Stated treatment: roughly 19 received Ad26.COV2.S at low or high dose, single or two shots; roughly 5 received placebo; per-sample allocation not given. Day 63 after the first injection of vaccine or placebo was the sampling time. Some clones are missing from TCRdb's copy, which holds only in-frame ones; the method was immunoSEQ multiplex PCR. The table records 500,000 or so clones, roughly 89% of them present only once. Sample: peripheral blood, taken in a trial of Ad26.COV2.S vaccine versus placebo. Receptors were obtained from a person between 18 and 65 years old who received the Ad26.COV2.S COVID-19 vaccine or a placebo.

The genes are TRBV14 and TRBJ2-3, with 8 bases aligning to TRBD2. CDR1 and CDR2 (germline): SGHDN, FVKESK. The CDR3 loop spans 16 amino acids. V shed 4 bases and J 1 base; nucleotides not matched to a gene: 7. The CDR3: CASSPHSGKRTDTQYF. CDR3 coding DNA: TGTGCCAGCAGCCCACATAGCGGGAAACGCACAGATACGCAGTATTTT.

The chain couples TRBV25-1 to TRBJ2-1; TRBD2 aligns across 8 bases. The germline CDR1 and CDR2 sequences are MGHDK and SYGVNS. The CDR3 contains 17 residues. V shed 1 base, J shed 7 bases, and the junction held 12 bases outside the gene matches. CDR3 region: CASSEFRAGVIENEQFF. The CDR3 nucleotides read TGTGCCAGCAGTGAATTTAGAGCGGGGGTAATAGAAAATGAGCAGTTCTTC.

This clone was counted a few times. The chain joins TRBV7-9 to TRBJ1-5, with D unclear. From germline, CDR1 is SEHNR and CDR2 FQNEAQ (reference sequence). The V end lost 1 base, the J end lost 5 bases, and 3 bases lay between the germline ends. The CDR3 is made up of 12 amino acids. As DNA, the CDR3 is TGTGCCAGCAGCTTAGACTATCAGCCCCAGCATTTT. Translated: CASSLDYQPQHF.

The chain employs TRBV7-9 and TRBJ2-5; 13 positions agree with TRBD2. CDR1 SEHNR and CDR2 FQNEAQ come from the germline V gene (reference sequence). V shed 3 bases and J 5 bases; nucleotides not matched to a gene: 3. The CDR3 runs 15 residues. In DNA form, the CDR3 reads TGTGCCAGCAGCTTGACTAGCGGGGGGCCGGAGACCCAGTACTTC. Translated, it gives CASSLTSGGPETQYF.

The gene calls are TRBV14 and TRBJ2-5; D is possibly TRBD1 (7 bases). V lost 0 bases, J lost 4 bases, and 15 bases lay in between. Germline assignment: CDR1 SGHDN and CDR2 FVKESK. The CDR3 runs to 16 residues. CDR3 sequence: CASSQDWSQGGETQYF. As DNA, the CDR3 is TGTGCCAGCAGCCAAGATTGGAGTCAGGGGGGAGAGACCCAGTACTTC.

The chain uses TRBV3-1 (or the pseudogene TRBV3-2) and TRBJ2-1, with 11 bases lining up with TRBD2. The ends lost 3 bases at V and 0 bases at J; junction bases unmatched: 4. CDR3 length: 17 amino acids. The V gene's germline CDR1 is LGHDT and CDR2 YNNKEL (reference sequence). CDR3 nucleotide sequence: TGTGCCAGCAGCCAGTCTAGCGGGGGGAGCTCCTACAATGAGCAGTTCTTC. It encodes CASSQSSGGSSYNEQFF.

This clone appeared once. The V call is TRBV3-1 (or the pseudogene TRBV3-2), the J call TRBJ2-7, with D unresolved. Trimming left V 3 bases short and J 0 bases short, with 9 bases between. This CDR3 is 14 amino acids long. Germline loops: CDR1 LGHDT, CDR2 YNNKEL (reference sequence). The CDR3 protein is CASSHQPISYEQYF. CDR3 DNA sequence: TGTGCCAGCAGCCACCAACCGATCTCCTACGAGCAGTACTTC.

V is TRBV18 and J is TRBJ2-7; D gene unclear. CDR3 length equals 15 residues. V dropped 3 bases and J dropped 4 bases, with 16 bases sitting between them. Germline V gene lookup returns CDR1 KGHSH and CDR2 LQKENI. CDR3 in amino acids: CASSPLGRLDYEQYF. The CDR3 DNA is TGTGCCAGCTCACCTCTCGGACGCCTTGATTACGAGCAGTACTTC.

This clone was counted only a few times. As DNA, the CDR3 is TGTGCCCGAACCGAGGGGGCACGGGAAAAACTGTTTTTT. Its translation is CARTEGAREKLFF. V gene TRBV30 combines with J gene TRBJ1-4; TRBD1 agrees at 7 bases. Germline CDR1 GTSNPN, CDR2 SVGIG (reference sequence). This CDR3 spans 13 amino acids. V lost 8 bases, J lost 8 bases, and 11 bases stayed unmatched.

The chain combines TRBV5-1 with TRBJ2-3, with D maybe TRBD2 (5 bases). The CDR3 length is 14 residues. From germline, CDR1 is SGHRS and CDR2 YFSETQ. With 2 bases removed from V and 0 bases from J, the gap between germline ends came to 7 bases. Here the CDR3 reads CASSFGVSTDTQYF. The CDR3 DNA follows: TGCGCCAGCAGCTTCGGGGTTAGCACAGATACGCAGTATTTT.

The chain couples TRBV4-2 to TRBJ2-3; 10 bases are shared with TRBD2. CDR1 and CDR2 (germline): LGHNA, YNFKEQ. The CDR3 consists of 17 residues. V dropped 0 bases and J dropped 2; count of bases not matched to a gene: 5. CDR3 sequence (DNA): TGTGCCAGCAGCCAAGAAGGAGCGGGGGGGCACACAGATACGCAGTATTTT. Residues: CASSQEGAGGHTDTQYF.

The genes are TRBV9 and TRBJ1-5; D remains unclear. The CDR3 length is 13 residues. Germline V gene lookup returns CDR1 SGDLS and CDR2 YYNGEE. Trimming cost V 4 bases and J 2 bases, with 7 bases left between them. CDR3 protein: CASSIHGNQPQHF. For the CDR3, the DNA is TGTGCCAGCAGCATACATGGCAATCAGCCCCAGCATTTT.

As to this clone: The junction differs from germline at one of its ends, possibly a read error. The chain uses TRBV7-7 and TRBJ2-3; 11 bases fit TRBD2. Germline assignment: CDR1 SSHAT and CDR2 FNYEAQ (reference sequence). The CDR3 consists of 21 residues. CDR3 loop: CASSFTNPHYSGRDHTDTQYF. In nucleotides, the CDR3 is TGTGCTAGCAGCTTTACAAACCCCCATTATAGCGGGAGGGATCACACAGATACGCAGTATTTT.

The rearrangement joins TRBV28 to TRBJ2-3; 10 positions agree with TRBD2. Germline trimming cut 5 bases from V and 5 bases from J; bases unmatched to any gene: 7. Germline V gives CDR1 MDHEN, CDR2 SYDVKM. CDR3 size: 15 residues. The CDR3, as DNA: TGTGCCAGCAGTCAGCCCAGCGGGGGGGAAGATACGCAGTATTTT. Translated, it gives CASSQPSGGEDTQYF.